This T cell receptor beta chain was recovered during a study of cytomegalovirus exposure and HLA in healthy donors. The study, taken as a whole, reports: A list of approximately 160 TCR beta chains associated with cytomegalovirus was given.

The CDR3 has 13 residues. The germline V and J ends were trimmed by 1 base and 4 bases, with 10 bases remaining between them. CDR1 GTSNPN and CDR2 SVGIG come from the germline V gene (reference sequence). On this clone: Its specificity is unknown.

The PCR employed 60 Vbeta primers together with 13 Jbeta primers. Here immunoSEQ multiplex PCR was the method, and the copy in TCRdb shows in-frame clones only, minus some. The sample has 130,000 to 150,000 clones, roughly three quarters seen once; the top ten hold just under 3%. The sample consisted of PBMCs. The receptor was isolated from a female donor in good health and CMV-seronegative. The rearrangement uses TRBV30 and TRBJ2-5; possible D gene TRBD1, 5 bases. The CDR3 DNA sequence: TGTGCCTGGAGTGGCAGAAGGGGAGAGACCCAGTACTTC. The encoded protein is CAWSGRRGETQYF. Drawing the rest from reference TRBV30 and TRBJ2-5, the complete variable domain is SQTIHQWPATLVQPVGSPLSLECTVEGTSNPNLYWYRQAAGRGLQLLFYSVGIGQISSEVPQNLSASRPQDRQFILSSKKLLLSDSGFYLCAWSGRRGETQYFGPGTRLLVL.